Below, 24 T cell receptor beta chains from the same sample are listed, as sequenced in a study of spatial heterogeneity in lung cancer. Time point here: sample taken at primary tumor resection. TCRdb re-called the 5' RACE reads with MiXCR, one entry per CDR3 protein. The sample comprises 16,000 or so distinct CDR3 sequences, 3% to 4.5% of which are singletons, and around a tenth rests with the top ten. Sequences were derived from normal lung tissue next to the tumor, sampled at surgery. These receptors all stem from a male donor with early-stage non-small cell lung cancer.

This clonotype has at least ten counts. This beta chain is a stray sequence in a library constructed for alpha chains; its clone size is not meaningful. The V gene is TRBV4-3, the J gene TRBJ1-4; TRBD1 matches at 9 bases. This CDR3 contains 15 residues. Germline CDR1 LGHNA, CDR2 YSLEER. Trimming took 5 bases from V and 7 from J; bases not matched to a gene: 8. CDR3 loop: CASSGTGGALEKLFF. CDR3 DNA: TGCGCCAGCAGCGGAACAGGGGGCGCGCTTGAAAAACTGTTTTTT.

This clonotype was counted at least ten times. This beta chain lies outside the target of a library built for alpha chains; its clone size means little. The chain combines TRBV12-3 or TRBV12-4 with TRBJ1-2; 8 bases align to TRBD1. The CDR3 loop spans 14 amino acids. With V trimmed by 8 bases and J by 4 bases, 9 bases remained unmatched. Here the CDR3 reads CASSKAGGGYGYTF. CDR3 DNA: TGTGCCAGCTCCAAGGCAGGGGGCGGCTATGGCTACACCTTC.

This clonotype was seen at least ten times. Being off target in a library aimed at alpha chains, this beta chain has a size of little meaning. The chain joins TRBV7-8 to TRBJ2-3; D remains unclear. Germline V lookup: CDR1 SGHVS, CDR2 FQNEAQ. V lost 3 bases, J lost 2 bases, and 6 bases lay in between. The CDR3 has 13 amino acids. CDR3: CASSFTDTDTQYF. The DNA of the CDR3 is TGTGCCAGCAGCTTCACGGACACAGATACGCAGTATTTT.

This clonotype was seen many times. This beta chain lies outside the target of a library built for alpha chains; its clone size means little. The V call is TRBV11-3, the J call TRBJ2-1, with TRBD2 matching 14 bases. The germline V gene has CDR1 SGHNT and CDR2 YENEEA. This CDR3 is 20 amino acids long. The junction had 16 bases not matched to a gene; V was cut back by 5 bases and J by 4 bases. DNA for the CDR3: TGTGCCAGCAGCCCTTCACCCGGAGGGACTAGCGGGAGCGGGTACAATGAGCAGTTCTTC. This encodes CASSPSPGGTSGSGYNEQFF.

This clonotype was counted many times. Within a library made for alpha chains, this beta chain is off target, and its count is uninformative. This rearrangement joins TRBV5-6 to TRBJ1-6; no clear D. Germline CDR1 reads SGHDT; CDR2 reads YYEEEE. The V end was cut by 7 bases, the J end by 10 bases, with 15 bases between. There are 13 residues in the CDR3. The CDR3 coding sequence is TGTGCCAGCTCCAGTGGAGGACGGTCACCCCTCCACTTT. Translated: CASSSGGRSPLHF.

This clonotype occurred many times. This beta chain slipped into a library made for alpha chains as a stray read, so its size is not meaningful. The rearrangement uses TRBV7-2 and TRBJ1-5; D gene uncertain. V was cut by 1 base and J by 4 bases, with 8 bases left in between. Germline V gene sequence: CDR1 SGHTA, CDR2 FQGNSA. The CDR3 consists of 14 residues. The CDR3 sequence is CASSLDWRNQPQHF. The CDR3 DNA is TGTGCCAGCAGCTTAGACTGGAGAAATCAGCCCCAGCATTTT.

This clonotype was seen at least ten times. The size of this beta chain means little, since it is a stray read in a library made for alpha chains. This rearrangement joins TRBV7-8 to TRBJ2-1; D remains ambiguous. CDR3 length: 17 amino acids. Germline V gene sequence: CDR1 SGHVS, CDR2 FQNEAQ. V was cut by 2 bases and J by 7 bases, with 21 bases left in between. The chain's CDR3 is CASSLKGPGRSRNEQFF. CDR3 DNA sequence: TGTGCCAGCAGCTTAAAGGGTCCGGGCCGTAGCAGGAATGAGCAGTTCTTC.

This clonotype was seen many times. Since the library was made to target alpha chains, this beta chain is a stray read and its abundance is not meaningful. The chain has TRBV4-3 and TRBJ2-2, with D perhaps TRBD1 (7 bases). Germline CDR1 and CDR2: LGHNA and YSLEER. This CDR3 region has 19 residues. V lost 0 bases, J lost 0 bases, and 17 bases lay in between. The CDR3, as DNA: TGCGCCAGCAGCCAAGATTGGCAGGGGGGTTTATCGAACACCGGGGAGCTGTTTTTT. As protein: CASSQDWQGGLSNTGELFF.

This clonotype was seen many times. This beta chain is a stray sequence in a library constructed for alpha chains; its clone size is not meaningful. The CDR3 is CASSLASSGVQETQYF. The DNA for the CDR3 is TGTGCCAGCAGCTTAGCGTCTAGCGGGGTCCAAGAGACCCAGTACTTC. The chain links TRBV7-2 to TRBJ2-5; 9 bases agree with TRBD2. The CDR3 has 16 residues. The V and J ends lost 0 bases and 1 base, in that order; junction bases with no gene match: 3. The germline V gene has CDR1 SGHTA and CDR2 FQGNSA. Full variable domain (rest looked up from reference TRBV7-2 and TRBJ2-5): GAGVSQSPSNKVTEKGKDVELRCDPISGHTALYWYRQSLGQGLEFLIYFQGNSAPDKSGLPSDRFSAERTGGSVSTLTIQRTQQEDSAVYLCASSLASSGVQETQYFGPGTRLLVL.

The sample holds many counts of this clonotype. This beta chain lies outside the target of a library built for alpha chains; its clone size means little. The chain uses TRBV6-2 or TRBV6-3 and TRBJ2-7; 9 nucleotides agree with TRBD2. V shed 4 bases and J 0 bases; nucleotides not matched to a gene: 1. Germline loops: CDR1 MNHEY, CDR2 SVGEGT. The CDR3 spans 14 residues. CDR3 loop: CASSFSGSSYEQYF. CDR3 bases: TGTGCCAGCAGTTTTAGCGGGAGCTCCTACGAGCAGTACTTC.

This clonotype qualifies as medium-sized (0.01 to 0.1%). This beta chain lies outside the target of a library built for alpha chains; its clone size means little. The chain couples TRBV7-8 to TRBJ2-1; 9 positions match TRBD2. The trim removed 1 base at V and 9 bases at J, leaving 10 bases unmatched. Germline V gene data show CDR1 as SGHVS and CDR2 as FQNEAQ. CDR3 length: 16 residues. The CDR3 region has the DNA TGTGCCAGCAGCTTAGGCTCTAGCGGGAATATAGGTGAGCAGTTCTTC. Amino acids: CASSLGSSGNIGEQFF.

Ten or more counts support this clonotype. This beta chain turned up in a library designed for alpha chains; as an off-target read, its abundance says little. The chain is built from TRBV7-2 and TRBJ1-2; D remains unclear. The CDR3 covers 12 residues. Trimming took off 4 bases at V and 8 bases at J, with 11 bases between the two ends. The germline V gene encodes CDR1 SGHTA and CDR2 FQGNSA. CDR3 nucleotide sequence: TGTGCCAGCAGCTCAGTGGTGGAAGGCTACACCTTC. This translates into CASSSVVEGYTF.

In its sample, this clonotype was seen many times. The library was built for alpha chains, so this beta chain is an off-target read and its size means little. The chain employs TRBV5-6 and TRBJ2-7, with 8 positions matching TRBD2. From germline, CDR1 is SGHDT and CDR2 YYEEEE. The ends lost 0 bases at V and 4 bases at J; junction bases unmatched: 9. The CDR3 totals 16 residues. In nucleotides, the CDR3 is TGTGCCAGCAGCTTGGTTCTAGCGGGCGCTAATTACGAGCAGTACTTC. Protein: CASSLVLAGANYEQYF.

This clonotype was observed many times. A library prepared for alpha chains yielded this beta chain as an off-target read; its size is of little meaning. The rearrangement uses TRBV7-8 and TRBJ2-7; D call uncertain. This CDR3 has 13 amino acids. Germline assignment: CDR1 SGHVS and CDR2 FQNEAQ. V was cut by 1 base and J by 7 bases, with 11 bases left in between. In nucleotides, the CDR3 is TGTGCCAGCAGCTTAGGCAGCCTTAGGGAGCAGTACTTC. As protein: CASSLGSLREQYF.

This clonotype is deemed medium-sized. In a library made to pick up alpha chains, this beta chain is a stray read with a size that means little. This chain uses TRBV12-3 or TRBV12-4 with TRBJ2-7; weak D call: TRBD1 (5 bases). The CDR3 spans 17 residues. The V end lost 4 bases, the J end lost 3 bases, and 22 bases lay between the germline ends. The CDR3 is CASSSTERGGANYEQYF. CDR3 DNA: TGTGCCAGCAGTTCCACCGAAAGGGGTGGGGCCAACTACGAGCAGTACTTC.

This clonotype showed up many times. Since the library was made to target alpha chains, this beta chain is a stray read and its abundance is not meaningful. The rearrangement uses TRBV7-2 and TRBJ2-2; 7 positions match TRBD2. Germline V gene data show CDR1 as SGHTA and CDR2 as FQGNSA. V lost 10 bases and J lost 2; bases outside the gene matches: 7. The CDR3 is 14 amino acids. The CDR3 nucleotides are TGTGCCATCCCGGGACTACTTAACACCGGGGAGCTGTTTTTT. Protein sequence: CAIPGLLNTGELFF.

This clonotype was recorded at least ten times. With the library built for alpha chains, this beta chain is off target and its frequency is not meaningful. The V gene is TRBV7-9, the J gene TRBJ2-7; the match to TRBD2 covers 7 bases. Germline CDR1 SEHNR, CDR2 FQNEAQ (reference sequence). The CDR3 loop spans 16 amino acids. V was clipped by 5 bases and J by 0 bases; unmatched bases: 10. The CDR3, as DNA: TGTGCCAGCAGCCCCCTTCCGGGGGGTAACTCCTACGAGCAGTACTTC. Protein product: CASSPLPGGNSYEQYF.

This clonotype was detected many times. This beta chain lies outside the target of a library built for alpha chains; its clone size means little. V usage is TRBV10-3 and J usage is TRBJ2-7; the D gene is possibly TRBD1 (5 bases). This CDR3 is built from 15 residues. Germline CDR1 reads ENHRY; CDR2 reads SYGVKD. The V gene lost 10 bases and the J gene lost 5 bases, with 24 bases spanning the gap. CDR3 coding DNA: TGTGCCACCACGACCCCGCAGGGTTCTGGGGACGAGCAGTACTTC. It specifies CATTTPQGSGDEQYF.

This clonotype was counted at least ten times. The size of this beta chain means little, since it is a stray read in a library made for alpha chains. The V and J genes are TRBV18 and TRBJ2-5; possible D gene TRBD2, 5 bases. The ends were cut back, 6 bases at V and 2 bases at J, with 10 bases in the middle. The CDR3 sequence is 13 residues long. Germline V lookup: CDR1 KGHSH, CDR2 LQKENI. CDR3 nucleotides: TGTGCCAGCTCGACGGGATCACAAGAGACCCAGTACTTC. Its translation: CASSTGSQETQYF.

This clonotype is medium-sized within its sample. With the library built for alpha chains, this beta chain is off target and its frequency is not meaningful. This rearrangement joins TRBV9 to TRBJ2-2, with TRBD2 as a possible D gene (5 bases). The V end lost 4 bases, the J end lost 4 bases, and 14 bases lay between the germline ends. The germline CDR1 and CDR2 sequences are SGDLS and YYNGEE. The CDR3 has 15 amino acids. The CDR3 is CASSFGGLATGELFF. CDR3 bases: TGTGCCAGCAGCTTCGGCGGACTGGCCACCGGGGAGCTGTTTTTT.

For this clonotype: A library made for alpha chains picked up this beta chain off target, so its size means little. The chain couples TRBV4-2 to TRBJ1-1, with D possibly TRBD1 on 6 matching bases. The V end lost 0 bases, the J end lost 1 base, and 12 bases lay between the germline ends. Per germline, CDR1 LGHNA and CDR2 YNFKEQ. This CDR3 is built from 16 residues. The CDR3 bases are TGTGCCAGCAGCCAAGAAGGGGGACCGACGAACACTGAAGCTTTCTTT. Translation gives CASSQEGGPTNTEAFF.

In this sample, this clonotype turned up many times. This beta chain is an unintended read in a library built for alpha chains; its size means little. The genes are TRBV29-1 and TRBJ2-3; 7 nucleotides align to TRBD2. Germline V gene sequence: CDR1 SQVTM, CDR2 ANQGSEA. The CDR3 spans 13 residues. The V segment lost 3 bases and the J segment 5 bases; nucleotides outside the gene matches: 5. CDR3 in amino acids: CSVDRGDGDTQYF. For the CDR3, the DNA is TGCAGCGTTGACCGGGGGGATGGAGATACGCAGTATTTT.

This clonotype was seen many times. Being off target in a library aimed at alpha chains, this beta chain has a size of little meaning. The gene calls are TRBV29-1 and TRBJ2-3; D is unresolved. The CDR3 totals 13 residues. The V end lost 6 bases, the J end lost 0 bases, and 10 bases lay between the germline ends. Germline V lookup: CDR1 SQVTM, CDR2 ANQGSEA. CDR3 sequence (DNA): TGCAGCGTCCGAATAGGCAGCACAGATACGCAGTATTTT. Its translation is CSVRIGSTDTQYF.

In its sample, this clonotype was seen many times. Because the library targeted alpha chains, this beta chain is an off-target read whose size means little. V and J are TRBV7-2 and TRBJ2-3, with TRBD2 identical over 10 bases. CDR1 is SGHTA and CDR2 is FQGNSA in the germline V gene. Germline trimming cut 1 base from V and 2 bases from J; bases unmatched to any gene: 9. This CDR3 has 18 amino acids. Here the CDR3 DNA reads TGTGCCAGCAGCTTAGTTTCCCTAGCGGGAGCCCTCACAGATACGCAGTATTTT. It yields the protein CASSLVSLAGALTDTQYF.